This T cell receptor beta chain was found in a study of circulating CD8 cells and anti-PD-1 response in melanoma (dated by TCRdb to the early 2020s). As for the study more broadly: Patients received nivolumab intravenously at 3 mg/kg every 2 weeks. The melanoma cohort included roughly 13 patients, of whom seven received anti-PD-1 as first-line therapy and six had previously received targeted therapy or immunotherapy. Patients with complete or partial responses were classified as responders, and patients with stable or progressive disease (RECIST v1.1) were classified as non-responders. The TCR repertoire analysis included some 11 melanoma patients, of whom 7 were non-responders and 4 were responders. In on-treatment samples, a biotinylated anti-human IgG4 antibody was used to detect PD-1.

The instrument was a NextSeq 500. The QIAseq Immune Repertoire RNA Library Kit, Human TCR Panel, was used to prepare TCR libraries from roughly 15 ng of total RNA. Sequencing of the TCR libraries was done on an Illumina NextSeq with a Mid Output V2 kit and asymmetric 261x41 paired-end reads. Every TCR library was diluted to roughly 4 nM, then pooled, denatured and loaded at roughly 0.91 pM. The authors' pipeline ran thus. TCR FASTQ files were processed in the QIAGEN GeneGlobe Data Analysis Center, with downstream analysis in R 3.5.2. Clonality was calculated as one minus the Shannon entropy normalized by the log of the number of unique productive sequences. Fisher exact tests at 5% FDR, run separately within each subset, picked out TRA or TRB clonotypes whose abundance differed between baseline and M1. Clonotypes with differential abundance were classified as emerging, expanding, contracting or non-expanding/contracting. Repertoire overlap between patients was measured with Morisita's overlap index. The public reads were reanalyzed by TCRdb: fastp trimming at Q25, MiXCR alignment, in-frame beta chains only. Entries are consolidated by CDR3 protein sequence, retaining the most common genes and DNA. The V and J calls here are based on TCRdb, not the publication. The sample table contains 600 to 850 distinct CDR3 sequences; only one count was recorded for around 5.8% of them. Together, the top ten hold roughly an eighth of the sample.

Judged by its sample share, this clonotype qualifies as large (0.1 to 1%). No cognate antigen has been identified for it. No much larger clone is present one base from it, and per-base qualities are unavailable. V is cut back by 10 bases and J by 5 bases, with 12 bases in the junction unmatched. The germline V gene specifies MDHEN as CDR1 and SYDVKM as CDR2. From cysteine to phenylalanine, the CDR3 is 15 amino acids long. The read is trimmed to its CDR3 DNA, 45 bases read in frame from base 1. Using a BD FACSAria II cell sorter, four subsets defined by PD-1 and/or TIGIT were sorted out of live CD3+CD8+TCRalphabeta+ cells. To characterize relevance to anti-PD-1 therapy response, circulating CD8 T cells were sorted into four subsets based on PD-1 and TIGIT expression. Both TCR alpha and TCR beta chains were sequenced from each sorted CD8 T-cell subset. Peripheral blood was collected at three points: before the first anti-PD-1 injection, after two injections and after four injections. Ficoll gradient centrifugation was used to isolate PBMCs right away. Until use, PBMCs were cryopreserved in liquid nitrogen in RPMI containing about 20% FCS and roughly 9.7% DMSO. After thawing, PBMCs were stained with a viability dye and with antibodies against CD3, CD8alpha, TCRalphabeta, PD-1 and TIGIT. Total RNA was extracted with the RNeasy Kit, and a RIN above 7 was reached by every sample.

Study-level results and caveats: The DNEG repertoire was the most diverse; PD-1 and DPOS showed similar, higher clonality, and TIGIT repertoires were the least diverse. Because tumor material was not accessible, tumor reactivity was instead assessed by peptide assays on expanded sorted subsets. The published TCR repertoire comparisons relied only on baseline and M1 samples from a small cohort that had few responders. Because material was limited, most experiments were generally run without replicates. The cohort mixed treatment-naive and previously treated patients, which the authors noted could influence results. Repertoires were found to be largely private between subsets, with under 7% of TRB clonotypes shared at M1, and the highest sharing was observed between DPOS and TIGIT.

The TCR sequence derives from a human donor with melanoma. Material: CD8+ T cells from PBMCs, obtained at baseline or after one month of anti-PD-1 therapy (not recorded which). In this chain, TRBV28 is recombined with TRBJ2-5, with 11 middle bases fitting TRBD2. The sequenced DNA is TGTGCCACCACAATCCCCCTAGCGGGAGGTGAGACCCAGTACTTC. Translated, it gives CATTIPLAGGETQYF.